These T cell receptor beta chains were read from a single sample in a study of blood T cell repertoires in COVID-19. The protocol was immunoSEQ multiplex PCR, while the TCRdb copy is restricted to in-frame clones and leaves out a portion. This sample has over 200,000 clones, with 80% to 90% found just once. The sequenced material came from PBMCs or T cells enriched from blood (not recorded which). The source is a woman aged 50 to 60 who had recovered from COVID-19. The CDR3 runs from the conserved cysteine through the conserved F or W. The D gene is left open where the match is weak. Not every row has a clone size; where given, it reads once, few, many or a size class.

- | TRBJ2-7 | TRBV28 | TRBD1 | TGTGCCAGCAGTTTTGCTGGGACAGGATCCTACGAGCAGTACTTC | CASSFAGTGSYEQYF
- | TRBJ2-7 | TRBV29-1 | TRBD1 | TGCAGCGCCCATCGAGGGACAGGGGGTAACGAGCAGTACTTC | CSAHRGTGGNEQYF
- | TRBJ2-5 | TRBV28 | TRBD1 | TGTGCCAGCAGTACCCAACAGGGGTCATGGTTAGAGACCCAGTACTTC | CASSTQQGSWLETQYF
few | TRBJ1-2 | TRBV25-1 | TRBD1 | TGTGCCAGCAGTGACTCCGGGACAGCCTATGGCTACACCTTC | CASSDSGTAYGYTF
- | TRBJ1-3 | TRBV24-1 | - | TGTGCCACCAGTGATTTCCCGTCTGGAAACACCATATATTTT | CATSDFPSGNTIYF
- | TRBJ2-5 | TRBV5-1 | TRBD2 | TGCGCCAGCAGCCCGACTAGCGGGAGTAAGTCAGAGACCCAGTACTTC | CASSPTSGSKSETQYF
- | TRBJ2-1 | TRBV7-2 | TRBD1 | TGTGCCAGCAGCCCGGGACAGGTACCCTACAATGAGCAGTTCTTC | CASSPGQVPYNEQFF
- | TRBJ1-6 | TRBV18 | - | TGTGCCAGCTCACCAAACCTATCGGCACCCCTCCACTTT | CASSPNLSAPLHF
- | TRBJ1-3 | TRBV6-5 | TRBD1 | TGTGCCAGCAGTTTTCGACAGGGGAACTCTGGAAACACCATATATTTT | CASSFRQGNSGNTIYF
- | TRBJ1-5 | TRBV5-6 | - | TGTGCCAGCAGCTCGTTGGCATTTAGCAATCAGCCCCAGCATTTT | CASSSLAFSNQPQHF
- | TRBJ2-2 | TRBV11-3 | - | TGTGCCAGCAGCCCCTCCCAGGGGGGGAACACCGGGGAGCTGTTTTTT | CASSPSQGGNTGELFF
- | TRBJ2-2 | TRBV15 | TRBD1 | TGTGCCACCAGCACAGGGGGCCCATTAGTTCCCGGGGAGCTGTTTTTT | CATSTGGPLVPGELFF
- | TRBJ2-2 | TRBV4-1 | - | TGCGCCAGCAGCCATTTGGACATCAACACCGGGGAGCTGTTTTTT | CASSHLDINTGELFF
once | TRBJ2-3 | TRBV11-2 | - | TGTGCCAGCAGCTTAAGGGGTGGACCGCCCACAGATACGCAGTATTTT | CASSLRGGPPTDTQYF
- | TRBJ2-7 | TRBV29-1 | TRBD2 | TGCAGCGTTGTTGGGCGGGAGAATTCCTACGAGCAGTACTTC | CSVVGRENSYEQYF
- | TRBJ2-1 | TRBV7-9 | TRBD2 | TGTGCCAGCAGCTTACGACTAGCGGGAGTCAATGAGCAGTTCTTC | CASSLRLAGVNEQFF
- | TRBJ2-5 | TRBV3-1/TRBV3-2 | - | TGTGCCAGCAGCTCACCCAGGGGCAGGGAGACCCAGTACTTC | CASSSPRGRETQYF
- | TRBJ2-7 | TRBV18 | TRBD2 | TGTGCCAGCTCGACGGGACTAGCGGGCGAGCAGTACTTC | CASSTGLAGEQYF
- | TRBJ2-7 | TRBV18 | TRBD1 | TGTGCCAGCTCACCCGGACAGGGGGCGGGCTACGAGCAGTACTTC | CASSPGQGAGYEQYF
- | TRBJ1-5 | TRBV6-5 | - | TGTGCCAGTACCGGACTTTTGAGCAATCAGCCCCAGCATTTT | CASTGLLSNQPQHF
once | TRBJ2-3 | TRBV6-6 | - | TGTGCCAGCAGTTACTCGTTACTAGATACGCAGTATTTT | CASSYSLLDTQYF
once | TRBJ2-5 | TRBV5-1 | - | TGCGCCAGCAGCTTATTTAGTCAAGAGACCCAGTACTTC | CASSLFSQETQYF
- | TRBJ1-1 | TRBV5-1 | TRBD1 | TGCGCCAGCCTGGGACAGGGGGGACCTAACACTGAAGCTTTCTTT | CASLGQGGPNTEAFF
- | TRBJ2-7 | TRBV6-6 | TRBD1 | TGTGCCAGCAGTTCTGGACAGGGGCTCTACGAGCAGTACTTC | CASSSGQGLYEQYF
- | TRBJ2-7 | TRBV19 | - | TGTGCCAGTAGTTCCGGGACATTGGCCTACGAGCAGTACTTC | CASSSGTLAYEQYF
- | TRBJ1-4 | TRBV5-1 | - | TGCGCCAGCAGCTTGTCCGGGGGAGGTGGTGAAAAACTGTTTTTT | CASSLSGGGGEKLFF
- | TRBJ2-7 | TRBV7-9 | - | TGTGCCAGCAGCTTAGGGGCAGGCTCCTACGAGCAGTACTTC | CASSLGAGSYEQYF
- | TRBJ1-4 | TRBV11-2 | - | TGTGCCAGCGCGCGGGCATCCCATGAAAAACTGTTTTTT | CASARASHEKLFF
- | TRBJ1-2 | TRBV7-9 | TRBD1 | TGTGCCAGCAGCCTCCGGGACAGCCACGCTGGCTACACCTTC | CASSLRDSHAGYTF
- | TRBJ1-1 | TRBV19 | TRBD1 | TGTGCCAGTAGTATAATTCAGGGCAGGGGGCGTTGGGAAGCTTTCTTT | CASSIIQGRGRWEAFF
once | TRBJ2-1 | TRBV28 | TRBD1 | TGTGCCAGCAGTCCGCGACAGGGCTCCTACAATGAGCAGTTCTTC | CASSPRQGSYNEQFF
- | TRBJ2-2 | TRBV6-6 | - | TGTGCCAGCAGTCTCCCCTCTTGGCGGGAGAACACCGGGGAGCTGTTTTTT | CASSLPSWRENTGELFF
- | TRBJ1-5 | TRBV6-1 | - | TGTGCCAGCAGTGAAAAAACAGGCGATCAGCCCCAGCATTTT | CASSEKTGDQPQHF
- | TRBJ2-1 | TRBV3-1/TRBV3-2 | TRBD2 | TGTGCCAGCAGAGGGACTAGCGGAGGGGGTGGCAATGAGCAGTTCTTC | CASRGTSGGGGNEQFF
- | TRBJ1-1 | TRBV2 | - | TGTGCCAGCAGTCCACAGGGATTACCCACTGAAGCTTTCTTT | CASSPQGLPTEAFF
once | TRBJ2-1 | TRBV3-1/TRBV3-2 | - | TGTGCCAGCAGCCAAGTATCCCCGAGCTCCTACAATGAGCAGTTCTTC | CASSQVSPSSYNEQFF
once | TRBJ1-1 | TRBV2 | TRBD1 | TGTGCCAGCAGCTGGGACAGCTCGAACACTGAAGCTTTCTTT | CASSWDSSNTEAFF
- | TRBJ2-7 | TRBV9 | - | TGTGCCAGCAGCCCGACATCAGGCCATAGCTCCTACGAGCAGTACTTC | CASSPTSGHSSYEQYF
- | TRBJ2-3 | TRBV18 | TRBD2 | TGTGCCAGCTCACCGACTAGCTCTGATACGCAGTATTTT | CASSPTSSDTQYF
- | TRBJ1-6 | TRBV7-6 | TRBD1 | TGTGCCAGCAGCTTGACAGGGGGAGGTAATTCACCCCTCCACTTT | CASSLTGGGNSPLHF
- | TRBJ1-2 | TRBV19 | - | TGTGCCAGTAGTATAGATCTTGGGGGCGGCTACACCTTC | CASSIDLGGGYTF
few | TRBJ2-7 | TRBV12-2 | - | TGTGCAAGTCGCTTAGGCCCCCTCCTAAGCCACGAGCAGTACTTC | CASRLGPLLSHEQYF
few | TRBJ1-1 | TRBV19 | TRBD1 | TGTGCCAGTAGTGACAGGGGAGGTGGCACTGAAGCTTTCTTT | CASSDRGGGTEAFF
- | TRBJ2-7 | TRBV27 | TRBD2 | TGTGCCAGCAGTTTTAGGCTAGCGGGAGTGGATCAGTACTTC | CASSFRLAGVDQYF
- | TRBJ1-1 | TRBV4-2 | - | TGTGCCAGCAGCGGACTCGGGACTGAAGCTTTCTTT | CASSGLGTEAFF
once | TRBJ1-3 | TRBV5-4 | - | TGTGCCAGCAGCTCGAGACAGAACTCTGGAAACACCATATATTTT | CASSSRQNSGNTIYF
- | TRBJ2-3 | TRBV3-1/TRBV3-2 | - | TGTGCCAGCAGCCAAGTTCTAGGGGTCGCAGATACGCAGTATTTT | CASSQVLGVADTQYF
few | TRBJ1-6 | TRBV28 | - | TGTGCCAGCAGTTTTGAGGACAGCAATAATTCACCCCTCCACTTT | CASSFEDSNNSPLHF
- | TRBJ2-2 | TRBV7-9 | - | TGTGCCAGCAGCCGTCTAAGGTTCGGGTTCCCCGGGGAGCTGTTTTTT | CASSRLRFGFPGELFF
- | TRBJ2-2 | TRBV19 | TRBD1 | TGTGCCAGTAGTACGGACAGGCTATCGAACACCGGGGAGCTGTTTTTT | CASSTDRLSNTGELFF